This entry lists 6 T cell receptor beta chains sequenced from one sample in a study of blood T cells in healthy people across ages. The authors ran a second PCR of roughly 7 to 11 cycles using a sample-barcoded 5' primer and a J-beta primer mix. TCRdb reprocessed the 5' RACE reads with MiXCR, giving one entry per CDR3 protein. This sample has roughly 1.9 million distinct CDR3 sequences, with around 40% found just once. The sample was blood. The receptors derive from a human donor in good health.

This sequence joins TRBV15 and TRBJ2-1, with 7 bases matching TRBD2. V lost 0 bases, J lost 4 bases, and 12 bases stayed unmatched. This CDR3 region has 18 residues. Germline V gene lookup returns CDR1 LNHNV and CDR2 YYDKDF (reference sequence). CDR3 in DNA: TGTGCCACCAGCAGAGAGGTGGAAGGCCTAGCGGAGTACAATGAGCAGTTCTTC. Encoded protein: CATSREVEGLAEYNEQFF. The full variable domain, in which reference TRBV15 and TRBJ2-1 provide the parts outside the CDR3, is DAMVIQNPRYQVTQFGKPVTLSCSQTLNHNVMYWYQQKSSQAPKLLFHYYDKDFNNEADTPDNFQSRRPNTSFCFLDIRSPGLGDTAMYLCATSREVEGLAEYNEQFFGPGTRLTVL.

This clonotype was recorded a few times. The chain links TRBV20-1 to TRBJ2-5, with D tentatively TRBD1 (5 bases). Germline CDR1 reads DFQATT; CDR2 reads SNEGSKA (reference sequence). The V and J ends lost 0 bases and 3 bases respectively, with 11 bases between them. CDR3 size: 14 residues. CDR3 DNA: TGCAGTGCTAGAGATCAAGGGGCGAAAGAGACCCAGTACTTC. As protein: CSARDQGAKETQYF.

The CDR3 sequence is CASSLVEDYEQYF. Here the CDR3 DNA reads TGCGCCAGCAGCTTGGTTGAGGACTACGAGCAGTACTTC. V and J are TRBV5-1 and TRBJ2-7; D gene uncertain. Germline CDR1 is SGHRS and CDR2 is YFSETQ. The CDR3 length is 13 residues. Trimming cost V 0 bases and J 3 bases, with 7 bases left between them.

This clonotype was seen a few times. This chain connects TRBV20-1 to TRBJ1-2; the D gene is possibly TRBD1 (6 bases). The V end was cut by 0 bases, the J end by 7 bases, with 12 bases between. This CDR3 is built from 13 residues. CDR1 is DFQATT, CDR2 SNEGSKA, per germline (reference sequence). CDR3 residues: CSAREQGKSGYTF. Written as DNA, the CDR3 is TGCAGTGCTAGAGAGCAGGGGAAGAGTGGCTACACCTTC.

The chain couples TRBV30 to TRBJ1-2; the D is unclear. V was trimmed by 5 bases and J by 2 bases, leaving 3 bases between them. Looked up from germline, CDR1 is GTSNPN and CDR2 is SVGIG (reference sequence). The CDR3 totals 10 residues. CDR3 coding DNA: TGTGCCTGGTACAACTATGGCTACACCTTC. Residues: CAWYNYGYTF.

This clonotype was found a few times. The V call is TRBV7-2, the J call TRBJ2-7; TRBD1 matches at 9 bases. Losses at the gene ends were 3 bases for V and 2 bases for J; bases not matched to a gene: 5. CDR3 length: 15 amino acids. CDR1 SGHTA and CDR2 FQGNSA come from the germline V gene. CDR3 loop: CASSLHRGLAYEQYF. As DNA, the CDR3 is TGTGCCAGCAGCTTGCACAGGGGGCTAGCCTACGAGCAGTACTTC.